What follows are 13 T cell receptor beta chains derived from one specimen sequenced in a study of blood T cell repertoires in COVID-19. Profiling relied on immunoSEQ multiplex PCR, and the TCRdb table lists in-frame clones only, not all of them. Among hundreds of thousands of clones listed, 75% to 90% were seen once. The source material was PBMCs or T cells enriched from blood (not recorded which). These receptor sequences come from a woman under 30 who had recovered from COVID-19.

This chain uses TRBV5-4 with TRBJ2-7, with D tentatively TRBD1 (6 bases). This CDR3 spans 16 amino acids. V was clipped by 1 base and J by 6 bases, with 20 bases between them. CDR1 and CDR2 from the germline V gene are SGHNT and YYREEE (reference sequence). Here the CDR3 DNA reads TGTGCCAGCAGCTTGTTTGACAGCCAGGGGATCAGCGAGCAGTACTTC. Encoded protein: CASSLFDSQGISEQYF.

The gene calls are TRBV12-5 and TRBJ1-2; TRBD1 might be the D (6 bases). This CDR3 spans 15 amino acids. Germline V gene data show CDR1 as LGHNT and CDR2 as FRNRAP. The V gene lost 5 bases and the J gene lost 8 bases, with 21 bases spanning the gap. The CDR3: CASGPPWGRSKGYTF. In nucleotides, the CDR3 is TGTGCTAGTGGTCCTCCATGGGGGCGTAGTAAAGGCTACACCTTC. Based on the CDR3 plus reference TRBV12-5 and TRBJ1-2, the full variable domain is DARVTQTPRHKVTEMGQEVTMRCQPILGHNTVFWYRQTMMQGLELLAYFRNRAPLDDSGMPKDRFSAEMPDATLATLKIQPSEPRDSAVYFCASGPPWGRSKGYTFGSGTRLTVV.

The chain uses TRBV27 and TRBJ1-6; possible D gene TRBD1, 6 bases. The CDR3 contains 17 residues. Trimming took off 0 bases at V and 8 bases at J, with 17 bases between the two ends. The germline CDR1 and CDR2 sequences are MNHEY and SMNVEV (reference sequence). In DNA form, the CDR3 reads TGTGCCAGCAGTTTATCGGTGACAGGAGCACAAGATTCACCCCTCCACTTT. Translated: CASSLSVTGAQDSPLHF.

This chain uses TRBV6-5 with TRBJ1-3, with D unclear. V dropped 6 bases and J dropped 4 bases, with 7 bases sitting between them. Looked up from germline, CDR1 is MNHEY and CDR2 is SVGAGI. The CDR3 sequence is 12 residues long. The CDR3, as DNA: TGTGCCAGCAGCCGCCGGGGAAACACCATATATTTT. Amino acid sequence: CASSRRGNTIYF.

This clone was observed once. The chain's CDR3 is CASGRSGFPENEQFF. DNA of the CDR3: TGTGCCAGCGGCAGGTCGGGGTTCCCGGAGAATGAGCAGTTCTTC. The V gene is TRBV6-5, the J gene TRBJ2-1; maybe TRBD2 (5 bases). In germline, CDR1 is MNHEY, CDR2 SVGAGI. The CDR3 loop spans 15 amino acids. Trimming pared 8 bases from V and 7 bases from J, leaving 21 bases between.

This clone has just one count. The chain is built from TRBV6-5 and TRBJ2-1, with D possibly being TRBD2 (5 bases). V was clipped by 6 bases and J by 7 bases, with 13 bases between them. The CDR3 contains 13 residues. Germline values: CDR1 MNHEY, CDR2 SVGAGI. CDR3: CASSRNGENEQFF. CDR3 coding DNA: TGTGCCAGCAGCCGTAATGGGGAGAATGAGCAGTTCTTC.

This sequence joins TRBV2 and TRBJ2-7; 11 positions agree with TRBD1. V lost 10 bases, J lost 4 bases, and 15 bases stayed unmatched. The CDR3 runs 16 residues. The germline gives CDR1 SNHLY, CDR2 FYNNEI. The CDR3 nucleotides read TGTGCCACCCTATTCCCCGGGACAGGGGGATTATACGAGCAGTACTTC. Its protein product is CATLFPGTGGLYEQYF.

The gene calls are TRBV5-1 and TRBJ2-3; TRBD2 aligns across 11 bases. V was pared by 4 bases and J by 6 bases, with 10 bases of the junction left unmatched. Germline loops: CDR1 SGHRS, CDR2 YFSETQ. The CDR3 totals 16 residues. The CDR3 region has the DNA TGCGCCAGCAGCGCCATAGCGGGGGGGATTATCGATACGCAGTATTTT. This gives the protein CASSAIAGGIIDTQYF.

This clone is a singleton in its sample. The rearrangement uses TRBV6-1 and TRBJ2-1; 14 bases align to TRBD2. The CDR3 loop spans 18 amino acids. Germline V lookup: CDR1 MNHNS, CDR2 SASEGT. Unmatched junction bases numbered 11, after V lost 3 bases and J lost 7 bases. In DNA, the CDR3 is TGTGCCAGCAGTGAGGGACTAGCGGGGGCTTACCCGATTAATGAGCAGTTCTTC. It translates to CASSEGLAGAYPINEQFF.

V gene TRBV20-1 combines with J gene TRBJ2-2, with D unresolved. The CDR3 runs 11 residues. Germline V gene lookup returns CDR1 DFQATT and CDR2 SNEGSKA (reference sequence). V was shortened by 5 bases and J by 7 bases, with 8 bases between the two germline ends. CDR3 in amino acids: CSAYRGGELFF. CDR3 sequence (DNA): TGCAGTGCTTACCGCGGCGGGGAGCTGTTTTTT.

The chain recombines TRBV23-1 with TRBJ2-7, with 7 nucleotides matching TRBD1. TRBV23-1 is recorded as an ORF, its role being uncertain. Trimming took 1 base from V and 4 from J; bases not matched to a gene: 13. CDR3 size: 17 residues. CDR3 DNA sequence: TGCGCCAGCAGTCAATTAATTACCGGGACAGCGTTTTACGAGCAGTACTTC. Its protein product is CASSQLITGTAFYEQYF.

The CDR3 loop is CATRQGLYNEQFF. The DNA of the CDR3 is TGTGCCACCAGACAGGGGTTGTACAATGAGCAGTTCTTC. The J gene is TRBJ2-1, the V gene TRBV28, with 8 bases fitting TRBD1. The V gene's germline CDR1 is MDHEN and CDR2 SYDVKM. V lost 10 bases, J lost 4 bases, and 6 bases stayed unmatched. CDR3 size: 13 residues.

The J gene is TRBJ2-7, the V gene TRBV6-1; a possible D gene is TRBD1 (6 bases). This CDR3 has 14 amino acids. The V gene's germline CDR1 is MNHNS and CDR2 SASEGT. V was trimmed by 2 bases and J by 1 base, leaving 9 bases between them. The CDR3 loop reads CASSERTASYEQYF. The CDR3 DNA reads TGTGCCAGCAGTGAACGGACAGCTTCCTACGAGCAGTACTTC.